One T cell receptor beta chain is described in this entry. The germline gives CDR1 SGHRS, CDR2 YFSETQ. V was clipped by 5 bases and J by 1 base, with 9 bases between them. CDR3 length equals 13 residues. Method: immunoSEQ multiplex PCR; TCRdb's copy keeps in-frame clones and lacks some. The table lists around 95,000 clones, about 88% of them singletons. This record comes from a study of control samples from healthy donors and cancer patients. Sequenced: blood. V is TRBV5-1 and J is TRBJ2-5; D possibly matches TRBD1 or TRBD2 (5 bases each). This TCR came from a woman aged 45-59 years in good health. CDR3 sequence: CASRVGTQETQYF. The CDR3 DNA is TGCGCCAGCAGGGTCGGGACCCAAGAGACCCAGTACTTC.